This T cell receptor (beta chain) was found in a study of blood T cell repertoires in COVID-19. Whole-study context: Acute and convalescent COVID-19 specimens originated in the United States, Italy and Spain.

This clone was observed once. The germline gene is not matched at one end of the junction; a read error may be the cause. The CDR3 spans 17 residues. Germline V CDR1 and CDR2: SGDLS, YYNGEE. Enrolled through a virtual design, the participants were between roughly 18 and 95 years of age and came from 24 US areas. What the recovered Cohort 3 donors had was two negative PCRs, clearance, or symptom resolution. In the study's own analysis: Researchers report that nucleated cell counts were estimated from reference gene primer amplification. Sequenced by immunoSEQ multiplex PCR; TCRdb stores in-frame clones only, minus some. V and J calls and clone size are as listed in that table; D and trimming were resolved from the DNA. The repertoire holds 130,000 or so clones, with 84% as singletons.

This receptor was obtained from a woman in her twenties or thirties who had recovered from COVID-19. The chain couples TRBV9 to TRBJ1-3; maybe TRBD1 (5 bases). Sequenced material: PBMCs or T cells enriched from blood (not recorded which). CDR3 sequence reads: CVSSVAPRQSSGNTIYF. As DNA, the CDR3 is TGTGTCAGCAGCGTAGCTCCCCGACAGAGCTCTGGAAACACCATATATTTT.